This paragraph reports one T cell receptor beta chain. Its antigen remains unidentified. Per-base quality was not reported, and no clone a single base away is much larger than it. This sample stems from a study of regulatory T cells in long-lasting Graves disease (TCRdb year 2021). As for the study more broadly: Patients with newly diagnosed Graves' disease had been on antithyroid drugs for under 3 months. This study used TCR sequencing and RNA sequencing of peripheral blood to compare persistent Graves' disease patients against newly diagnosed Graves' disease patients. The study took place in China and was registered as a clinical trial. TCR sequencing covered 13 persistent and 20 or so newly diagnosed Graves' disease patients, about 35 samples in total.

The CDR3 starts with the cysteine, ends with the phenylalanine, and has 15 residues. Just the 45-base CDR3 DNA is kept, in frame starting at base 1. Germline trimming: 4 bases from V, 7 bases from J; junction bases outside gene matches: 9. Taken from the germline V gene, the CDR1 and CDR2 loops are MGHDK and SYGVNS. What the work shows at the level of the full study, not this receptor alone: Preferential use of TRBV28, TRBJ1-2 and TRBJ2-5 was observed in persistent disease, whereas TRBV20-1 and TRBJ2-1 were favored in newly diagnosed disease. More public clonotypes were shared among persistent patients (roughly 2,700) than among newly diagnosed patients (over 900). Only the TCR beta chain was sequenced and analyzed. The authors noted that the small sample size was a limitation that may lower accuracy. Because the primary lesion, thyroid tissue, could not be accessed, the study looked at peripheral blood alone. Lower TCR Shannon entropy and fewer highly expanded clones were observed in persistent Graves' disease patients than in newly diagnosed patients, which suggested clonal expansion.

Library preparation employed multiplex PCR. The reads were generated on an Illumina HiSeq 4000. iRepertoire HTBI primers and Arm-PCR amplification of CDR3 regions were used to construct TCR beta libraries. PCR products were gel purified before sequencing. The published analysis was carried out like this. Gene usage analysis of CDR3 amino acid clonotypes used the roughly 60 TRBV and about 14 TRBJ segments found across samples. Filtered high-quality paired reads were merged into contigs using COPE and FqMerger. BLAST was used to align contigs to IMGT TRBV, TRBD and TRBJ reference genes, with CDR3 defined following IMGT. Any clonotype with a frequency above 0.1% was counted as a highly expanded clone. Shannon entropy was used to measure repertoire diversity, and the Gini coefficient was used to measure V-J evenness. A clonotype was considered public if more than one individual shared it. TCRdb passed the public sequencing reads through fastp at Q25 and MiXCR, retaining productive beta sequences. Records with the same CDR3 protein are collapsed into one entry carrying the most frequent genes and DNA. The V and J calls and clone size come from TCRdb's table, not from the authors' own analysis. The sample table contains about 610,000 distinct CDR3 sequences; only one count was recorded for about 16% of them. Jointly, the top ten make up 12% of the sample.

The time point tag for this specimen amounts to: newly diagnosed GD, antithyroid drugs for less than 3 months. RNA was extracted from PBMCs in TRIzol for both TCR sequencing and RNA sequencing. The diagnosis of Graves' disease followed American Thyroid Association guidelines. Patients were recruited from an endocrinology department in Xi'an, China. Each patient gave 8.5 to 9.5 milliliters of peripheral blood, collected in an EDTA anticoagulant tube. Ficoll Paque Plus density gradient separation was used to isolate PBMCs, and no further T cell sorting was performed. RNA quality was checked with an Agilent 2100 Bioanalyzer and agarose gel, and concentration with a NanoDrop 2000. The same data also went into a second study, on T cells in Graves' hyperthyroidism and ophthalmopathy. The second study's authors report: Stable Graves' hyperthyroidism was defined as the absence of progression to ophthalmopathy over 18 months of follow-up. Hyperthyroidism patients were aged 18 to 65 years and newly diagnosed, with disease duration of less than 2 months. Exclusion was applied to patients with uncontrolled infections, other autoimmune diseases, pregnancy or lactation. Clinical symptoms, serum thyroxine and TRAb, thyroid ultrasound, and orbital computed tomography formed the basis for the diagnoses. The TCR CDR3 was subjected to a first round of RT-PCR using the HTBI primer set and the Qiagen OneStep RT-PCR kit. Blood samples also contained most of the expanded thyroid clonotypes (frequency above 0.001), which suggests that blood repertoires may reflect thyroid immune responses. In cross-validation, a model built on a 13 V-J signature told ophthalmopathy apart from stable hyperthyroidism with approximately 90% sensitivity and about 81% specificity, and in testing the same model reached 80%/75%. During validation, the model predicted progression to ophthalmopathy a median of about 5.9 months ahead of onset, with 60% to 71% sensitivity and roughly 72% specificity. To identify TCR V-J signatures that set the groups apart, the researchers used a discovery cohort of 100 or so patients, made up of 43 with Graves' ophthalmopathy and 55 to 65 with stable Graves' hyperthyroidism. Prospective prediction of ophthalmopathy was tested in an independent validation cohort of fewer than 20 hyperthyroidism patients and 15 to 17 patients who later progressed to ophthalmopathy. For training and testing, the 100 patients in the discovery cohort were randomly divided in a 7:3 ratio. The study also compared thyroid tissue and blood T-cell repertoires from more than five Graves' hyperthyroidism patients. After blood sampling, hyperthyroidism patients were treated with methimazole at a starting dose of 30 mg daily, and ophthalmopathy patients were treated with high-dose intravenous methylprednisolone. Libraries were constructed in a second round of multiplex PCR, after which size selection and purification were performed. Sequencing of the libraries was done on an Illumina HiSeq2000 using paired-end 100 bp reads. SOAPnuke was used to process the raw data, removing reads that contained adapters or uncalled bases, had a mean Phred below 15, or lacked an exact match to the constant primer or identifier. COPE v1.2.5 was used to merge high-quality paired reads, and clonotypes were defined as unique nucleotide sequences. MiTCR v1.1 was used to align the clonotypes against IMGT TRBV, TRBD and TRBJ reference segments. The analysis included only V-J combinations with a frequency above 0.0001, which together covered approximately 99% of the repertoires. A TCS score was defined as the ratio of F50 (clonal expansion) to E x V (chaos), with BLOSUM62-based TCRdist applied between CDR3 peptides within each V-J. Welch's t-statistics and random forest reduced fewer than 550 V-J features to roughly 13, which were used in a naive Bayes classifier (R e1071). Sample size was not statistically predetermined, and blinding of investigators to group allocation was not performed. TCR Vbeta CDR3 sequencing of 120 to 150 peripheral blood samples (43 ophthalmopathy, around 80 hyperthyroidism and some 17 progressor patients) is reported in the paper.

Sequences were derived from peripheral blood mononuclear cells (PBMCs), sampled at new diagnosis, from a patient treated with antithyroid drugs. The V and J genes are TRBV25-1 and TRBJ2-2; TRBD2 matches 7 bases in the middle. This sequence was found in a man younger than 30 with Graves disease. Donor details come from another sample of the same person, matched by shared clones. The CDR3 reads CASSVLGASGGELFF. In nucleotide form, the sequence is TGTGCCAGCAGTGTACTCGGGGCTAGCGGCGGGGAGCTGTTTTTT.